The clone carrying this T cell receptor beta chain was observed at least ten times. CDR3 length: 14 residues. With 6 bases clipped from V and 9 bases from J, the junction kept 8 bases outside the gene matches. Per germline, CDR1 MNHEY and CDR2 SVGAGI. TCRdb reprocessed the RT-PCR reads via MiXCR and lists one record per CDR3 protein. The table lists about 680,000 distinct CDR3 sequences, 13% to 15% of them singletons, with about 3.9% in the top ten. The sequencing sample was made of memory CD4+ T cells from blood. The J gene is TRBJ1-6, the V gene TRBV6-5; 7 bases line up with TRBD1. The TCR sequence derives from a female donor in good health, serving as a healthy control. The CDR3 sequence is CASSGQAGRSPLHF. Here the CDR3 DNA reads TGTGCCAGCAGCGGACAGGCAGGGCGTTCACCCCTCCACTTT.